These 24 T cell receptor beta chains came from one sample sequenced in a study of shared clonotypes between healthy human individuals. TCRdb's table, derived via immunoSEQ multiplex PCR, lists solely in-frame clones and lacks some. The data show hundreds of thousands of clones, 55% to 85% seen once. The sequencing sample was made of memory CD4+ T cells sorted from blood. Subset indicated: CD45RA-negative fraction. Receptors originate from a woman aged 30 to 39 in good health.

The chain carries TRBV5-1 and TRBJ2-1; no definite D call. CDR1 is SGHRS, CDR2 YFSETQ, per germline. Trimming took 6 bases from V and 7 from J, leaving 8 bases between them. This CDR3 comprises 11 residues. This CDR3 is CASTDLNEQFF. In DNA form, the CDR3 reads TGCGCCAGCACAGATTTGAATGAGCAGTTCTTC.

The chain uses TRBV27 and TRBJ2-6; D is unclear. The CDR3 has 13 amino acids. The V gene's germline CDR1 is MNHEY and CDR2 SMNVEV (reference sequence). Trimming took off 5 bases at V and 3 bases at J, with 5 bases between the two ends. The CDR3, as DNA: TGTGCCAGCAGTATAGGTGGGGCCAACGTCCTGACTTTC. Residues: CASSIGGANVLTF.

This clone has ten or more counts. This chain joins TRBV27 and TRBJ2-3, with D perhaps given as TRBD1 or TRBD2 (6 bases each). The CDR3 length is 18 residues. The V end lost 2 bases, the J end lost 2 bases, and 20 bases lay between the germline ends. CDR1 MNHEY and CDR2 SMNVEV come from the germline V gene (reference sequence). CDR3 loop: CASSLKIRGGPFTDTQYF. CDR3 nucleotides: TGTGCCAGCAGTTTAAAGATTCGAGGGGGGCCCTTCACAGATACGCAGTATTTT.

V gene TRBV14 combines with J gene TRBJ1-2; tentative D call: TRBD1 (5 bases). The CDR3 consists of 16 residues. The V gene lost 3 bases and the J gene lost 8 bases, with 22 bases spanning the gap. CDR1 and CDR2 from the germline V gene are SGHDN and FVKESK. The CDR3 DNA follows: TGTGCCAGCAGCCATACCACAGGTGGAGGGTTGTCGGGCTACACCTTC. Translation gives CASSHTTGGGLSGYTF. Looking up the rest from reference TRBV14 and TRBJ1-2 gives the full variable domain: EAGVTQFPSHSVIEKGQTVTLRCDPISGHDNLYWYRRVMGKEIKFLLHFVKESKQDESGMPNNRFLAERTGGTYSTLKVQPAELEDSGVYFCASSHTTGGGLSGYTFGSGTRLTVV.

The V gene is TRBV27, the J gene TRBJ1-4; TRBD1 aligns across 7 bases. Germline loops: CDR1 MNHEY, CDR2 SMNVEV (reference sequence). V gave up 6 bases and J gave up 11 bases; unmatched junction bases: 12. The CDR3 consists of 14 residues. The CDR3 protein is CASSAWTGRQKLFF. The DNA of the CDR3 is TGTGCCAGCAGCGCATGGACAGGCAGGCAGAAACTGTTTTTT.

Turning to this clone: Other DNA sequences in this sample translate to the same CDR3. The chain employs TRBV5-4 and TRBJ2-5; 7 bases are shared with TRBD1. Losses at the gene ends were 3 bases for V and 2 bases for J; bases not matched to a gene: 4. The CDR3 totals 14 residues. Per the germline V gene, CDR1 is SGHNT and CDR2 is YYREEE (reference sequence). CDR3 residues: CASSSGTAQETQYF. CDR3 nucleotides: TGTGCCAGCAGCTCGGGGACAGCACAAGAGACCCAGTACTTC.

J is TRBJ2-7 and V is TRBV7-3; possibly TRBD2 for D (6 bases). Germline V CDR1 and CDR2: SGHTA, FQGTGA. CDR3 length: 14 amino acids. Trimming stripped 0 bases from V and 4 bases from J, with 10 bases between. The CDR3 loop reads CASSLTPGTYEQYF. CDR3 bases: TGTGCCAGCAGCTTAACCCCGGGGACTTACGAGCAGTACTTC.

This chain uses TRBV2 with TRBJ2-3; 7 nucleotides agree with TRBD2. V shed 5 bases and J 0 bases; nucleotides not matched to a gene: 5. In germline, CDR1 is SNHLY, CDR2 FYNNEI. The CDR3 length is 15 residues. CDR3 in DNA: TGTGCCAGCAGTCGAGCGGGGACTAGCACAGATACGCAGTATTTT. Protein product: CASSRAGTSTDTQYF.

The table lists this clone with a few counts. The rearrangement uses TRBV5-1 and TRBJ2-1; D ambiguous. The CDR3 runs 15 residues. CDR1 and CDR2 (germline): SGHRS, YFSETQ. With 4 bases removed from V and 3 bases from J, the gap between germline ends came to 14 bases. CDR3 sequence reads: CASSVETNRYNEQFF. In DNA, the CDR3 is TGCGCCAGCAGCGTAGAAACGAACCGCTACAATGAGCAGTTCTTC.

The chain employs TRBV28 and TRBJ2-5; the D gene could be TRBD1 or TRBD2 (5 bases each). Trimming took 6 bases from V and 4 from J, leaving 12 bases between them. This CDR3 has 13 residues. Germline V gene data show CDR1 as MDHEN and CDR2 as SYDVKM. The CDR3 spells CASSVPGRETQYF. The DNA of the CDR3 is TGTGCCAGCAGCGTACCGGGACGAGAGACCCAGTACTTC.

This clone has only one observation. V usage is TRBV19 and J usage is TRBJ1-2; D may be TRBD1 (6 bases). This CDR3 spans 15 amino acids. From germline, CDR1 is LNHDA and CDR2 SQIVND (reference sequence). With 5 bases removed from V and 4 bases from J, the gap between germline ends came to 17 bases. In DNA form, the CDR3 reads TGTGCCAGTAGTCCCTACGGCCAGGGGTCCTATGGCTACACCTTC. Protein sequence: CASSPYGQGSYGYTF.

V gene TRBV19 combines with J gene TRBJ1-2, with a possible D match to TRBD1 (5 bases). This CDR3 spans 13 amino acids. CDR1 is LNHDA, CDR2 SQIVND, per germline (reference sequence). Trimming stripped 7 bases from V and 2 bases from J, with 11 bases between. The CDR3 spells CASMNWGNYGYTF. The DNA of the CDR3 is TGTGCCAGTATGAATTGGGGGAACTATGGCTACACCTTC. Full variable domain (rest looked up from reference TRBV19 and TRBJ1-2): DGGITQSPKYLFRKEGQNVTLSCEQNLNHDAMYWYRQDPGQGLRLIYYSQIVNDFQKGDIAEGYSVSREKKESFPLTVTSAQKNPTAFYLCASMNWGNYGYTFGSGTRLTVV.

The chain carries TRBV5-1 and TRBJ2-5; D not resolved. Deletions cut 4 bases from V and 5 bases from J, with 12 bases between. The CDR3 extends over 13 amino acids. Germline assignment: CDR1 SGHRS and CDR2 YFSETQ. CDR3 sequence: CASSTQPGETQYF. CDR3 bases: TGCGCCAGCAGCACCCAGCCAGGCGAGACCCAGTACTTC.

To note about this clone: Other DNA variants within this sample encode the same CDR3. The chain combines TRBV6-5 with TRBJ1-3; D is ambiguous. Trimming left V 2 bases short and J 0 bases short, with 5 bases between. Germline CDR1 and CDR2: MNHEY and SVGAGI. There are 14 residues in the CDR3. Written as DNA, the CDR3 is TGTGCCAGCAGTTACACAGCCTCTGGAAACACCATATATTTT. Translation: CASSYTASGNTIYF.

The genes are TRBV25-1 and TRBJ2-2, with unresolved D. The V and J ends lost 4 bases and 2 bases respectively, with 2 bases between them. CDR3 length equals 12 residues. Germline V gene lookup returns CDR1 MGHDK and CDR2 SYGVNS. CDR3 DNA: TGTGCCAGCAGTGCCAACACCGGGGAGCTGTTTTTT. Protein sequence: CASSANTGELFF.

This clone was picked up a small number of times. The chain employs TRBV19 and TRBJ2-3; D is unresolved. This CDR3 has 13 residues. Looked up from germline, CDR1 is LNHDA and CDR2 is SQIVND (reference sequence). With 3 bases removed from V and 5 bases from J, the gap between germline ends came to 9 bases. As DNA, the CDR3 is TGTGCCAGTAGTATTCCGGGTTTAGATACGCAGTATTTT. Translated, it gives CASSIPGLDTQYF.

The chain combines TRBV4-2 with TRBJ2-7; a weak D match, TRBD2 (5 bases). The length of the CDR3 is 14 residues. In germline, CDR1 is LGHNA, CDR2 YNFKEQ. V lost 0 bases to trimming and J lost 5 bases, with 11 bases between them. As DNA, the CDR3 is TGTGCCAGCAGCCAAGATTGGGGAGCGGACGAGCAGTACTTC. It translates to CASSQDWGADEQYF.

The V gene is TRBV7-9, the J gene TRBJ2-5; 9 bases match TRBD1. Per the germline V gene, CDR1 is SEHNR and CDR2 is FQNEAQ (reference sequence). The length of the CDR3 is 16 residues. Unmatched junction bases numbered 9, after V lost 5 bases and J lost 2 bases. The DNA for the CDR3 is TGTGCCAGCAGCGGTGGGCGAGGGACAGGGCAAGAGACCCAGTACTTC. Protein product: CASSGGRGTGQETQYF.

This chain uses TRBV30 with TRBJ1-6, with D perhaps matching TRBD1 (6 bases). Between the trimmed V and J ends, which lost 0 bases and 13 bases, there was a span of 13 bases. In germline, CDR1 is GTSNPN, CDR2 SVGIG (reference sequence). This CDR3 has 13 residues. Written as DNA, the CDR3 is TGTGCCTGGAGTGTAGCCGGGGGGGCCCCCCTCCACTTT. It is translated as CAWSVAGGAPLHF.

The chain joins TRBV6-5 to TRBJ2-5, with TRBD1 as a possible D gene (6 bases). Germline values: CDR1 MNHEY, CDR2 SVGAGI. The germline V and J ends were trimmed by 0 bases and 6 bases, with 14 bases remaining between them. The CDR3 extends over 15 amino acids. In DNA form, the CDR3 reads TGTGCCAGCAGTTACTCCCCAGGGACAAGGCAGACCCAGTACTTC. Translating it yields CASSYSPGTRQTQYF.

The chain carries TRBV5-6 and TRBJ2-5, with 11 bases identical to TRBD1. CDR1 SGHDT and CDR2 YYEEEE come from the germline V gene. The CDR3 extends over 15 amino acids. J lost 4 bases, V lost 3 bases, and 5 bases had no gene match. CDR3 DNA sequence: TGTGCCAGCAGCTCTCCCGGGACAGGGGGAGAGACCCAGTACTTC. Encoded protein: CASSSPGTGGETQYF.

The gene calls are TRBV2 and TRBJ2-3; 8 nucleotides agree with TRBD2. V lost 5 bases to trimming and J lost 0 bases; unmatched junction nucleotides: 10. CDR3 size: 17 residues. Germline-derived CDR1 and CDR2 are SNHLY and FYNNEI. The CDR3 reads CASSSTVLAESTDTQYF. The CDR3 DNA reads as TGTGCCAGCAGTTCCACCGTACTAGCGGAGAGCACAGATACGCAGTATTTT. The full variable domain, rest sourced from reference TRBV2 and TRBJ2-3, is EPEVTQTPSHQVTQMGQEVILRCVPISNHLYFYWYRQILGQKVEFLVSFYNNEISEKSEIFDDQFSVERPDGSNFTLKIRSTKLEDSAMYFCASSSTVLAESTDTQYFGPGTRLTVL.

The chain uses TRBV5-1 and TRBJ1-1, with D hard to call. Trimming removed 6 bases from V and 5 bases from J, with 11 bases in between. This CDR3 region has 12 residues. Germline CDR1 reads SGHRS; CDR2 reads YFSETQ. The CDR3 is CASKGTSTEAFF. In DNA, the CDR3 is TGCGCCAGCAAGGGCACTAGTACTGAAGCTTTCTTT.

V is TRBV5-8 and J is TRBJ2-2, with a possible D match to TRBD1 (5 bases). CDR3 size: 16 residues. Germline assignment: CDR1 SGHTS and CDR2 YDEGEE. The V gene lost 4 bases and the J gene lost 0 bases, with 13 bases spanning the gap. The chain's CDR3 is CASSAGQPTNTGELFF. The CDR3 DNA reads TGTGCCAGCAGCGCTGGACAACCTACGAACACCGGGGAGCTGTTTTTT.